What follows describes a single T cell receptor (beta chain). Germline V gives CDR1 SQVTM, CDR2 ANQGSEA. Between the trimmed V and J ends, which lost 2 bases and 2 bases, there was a span of 15 bases. CDR3 length: 15 amino acids. This sample was included in a study of shared T cell receptors in the human thymus. Only in-frame clones appear in the TCRdb table, and some are missing; sequencing was by immunoSEQ multiplex PCR. The table records hundreds of thousands of clones, more than 75% of them present only once. The data were also submitted as part of a second study, on human thymus T cells. That source notes: Corrective heart surgery yielded the resections from which the thymus tissue came. Thymic and blood repertoires appeared to carry a bias in their V and J gene usage. Unrelated individuals reportedly shared highly overlapping thymic TCR repertoires.

The chain is built from TRBV29-1 and TRBJ1-2; TRBD1 might be the D (6 bases). The source material was thymocytes. This receptor was obtained from a boy under two years old with a congenital heart defect. As DNA, the CDR3 is TGCAGCGTTGAATTGGACAGAACAGCGAACTATGGCTACACCTTC. Protein: CSVELDRTANYGYTF.